This T cell receptor beta chain derives from a study of post-analysis software for immune sequencing data. Overall study findings and caveats: Controls showed lower frequencies than patients for 4 or 5 TRBV segments, and TRBV5-6, TRBV5-1 and TRBV20-1 were among these.

Built from TCR beta cDNA, the libraries had unique molecular identifiers in them. TCRdb redid the calling of the PCR reads with MiXCR, one entry per CDR3 protein. The sample contains 600,000 to 700,000 distinct CDR3 sequences, 55% to 60% of which appear only once. This clonotype was seen just once. Its specificity is unknown. Germline CDR1 is MNHEY and CDR2 is SVGAGI. V shed 0 bases, J shed 1 base, and the junction held 5 bases outside the gene matches. The CDR3 has 16 amino acids. This rearrangement joins TRBV6-5 to TRBJ2-5, with 7 positions matching TRBD1. This TCR derives from a girl aged 2 to 9 with multiple sclerosis. The specimen sequenced was blood. Here the CDR3 DNA reads TGTGCCAGCAGTTACTCTTGGACAGGCGCCCAAGAGACCCAGTACTTC. It yields the protein CASSYSWTGAQETQYF.